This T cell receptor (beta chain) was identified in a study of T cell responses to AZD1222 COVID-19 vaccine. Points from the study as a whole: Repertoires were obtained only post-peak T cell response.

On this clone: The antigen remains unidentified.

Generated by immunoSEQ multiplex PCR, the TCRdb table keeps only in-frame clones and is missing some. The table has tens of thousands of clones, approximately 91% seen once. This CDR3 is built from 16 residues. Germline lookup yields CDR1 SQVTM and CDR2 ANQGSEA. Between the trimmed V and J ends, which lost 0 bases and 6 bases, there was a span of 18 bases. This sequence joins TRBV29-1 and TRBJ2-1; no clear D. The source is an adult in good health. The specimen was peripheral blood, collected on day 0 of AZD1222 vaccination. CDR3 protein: CSVEDLNRVGFNEQFF. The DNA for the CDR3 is TGCAGCGTTGAAGATCTTAACCGGGTTGGGTTCAATGAGCAGTTCTTC.